This TCR beta chain derives from a study of T cell responses to AZD1222 COVID-19 vaccine. The V gene lost 0 bases and the J gene lost 5 bases, with 17 bases spanning the gap. The germline gives CDR1 SGHNT, CDR2 YYREEE (reference sequence). CDR3 length equals 16 residues. Only in-frame clones appear in the TCRdb table, and some are missing; sequencing was by immunoSEQ multiplex PCR. The data hold 75,000 or so clones, with approximately 90% observed a single time. Sequenced here: peripheral blood, sampled 28 days after the second AZD1222 dose. The TCR sequence derives from an adult who received the AZD1222 COVID-19 vaccine. The chain joins TRBV5-4 to TRBJ1-1; the D is unclear. This CDR3 is CASSLGGVGFGTEAFF. CDR3 nucleotides: TGTGCCAGCAGCTTGGGCGGGGTGGGGTTCGGAACTGAAGCTTTCTTT.